The TCR beta chain described here comes from a study of PD-1 blockade in classical Hodgkin lymphoma (dated by TCRdb to about 2020). Notes on the research overall: Nivolumab dosing was 3 mg/kg intravenously every 2 weeks, continuing until either disease progression or unacceptable toxicity. The study used TCR beta sequencing and CyTOF to define a peripheral blood immune signature of response to PD-1 blockade in classical Hodgkin lymphoma. Beyond this particular receptor, the publication reports: A significant rise by C4D1 was seen in CD4+ but not CD8+ TCR diversity (p=0.0027 vs p=0.16), with the rise being most apparent in complete responders (p=0.02). Patients starting nivolumab less than 1 year after ASCT had lower diversity and were excluded from later analyses to avoid confounding by immune reconstitution. Newly diagnosed patients were reported to have lower baseline TCR diversity than healthy donors, and relapsed/refractory patients were reported to have lower baseline TCR diversity still. Trial patients with a complete response had baseline diversity similar to that of newly diagnosed patients, while partial responders and progressors had significantly lower diversity. Only a single clinical trial cohort was studied, and what caused the repertoire differences, possibly disease activity or prior therapy, remained undefined.

The sample's time point label, decoded: cycle 4 day 1 (C4D1), after more than 5 weeks of nivolumab. All trial patients had relapsed after autologous stem cell transplantation, with cohorts A, B and C differing in prior brentuximab vedotin exposure. The trial cohort was composed of 55 to 65 patients with relapsed/refractory classical Hodgkin lymphoma, for whom complete response, partial response or progressive disease was recorded as best overall response. Single-agent nivolumab was administered to trial patients in the multi-cohort phase II CheckMate 205 trial. An independent review committee assessed best overall response using the 2007 International Working Group response criteria. Trial PBMCs were obtained immediately prior to nivolumab initiation (C1D1) and on therapy at cycle 2 day 1 and cycle 4 day 1. Peripheral blood was collected in 8 mL Vacutainer Cell Preparation Tubes, from which PBMCs were isolated by centrifugation and then cryopreserved.

For CDR1 and CDR2, the germline V gene lists SGHRS and YFSETQ. The CDR3 spans 16 residues, from the cysteine through the phenylalanine. Here the CDR3 DNA is all that survives: 48 bases in frame from base 1. Trimming costs V 1 base and J 5 bases, and their ends lie 15 bases apart. The Qiagen DNeasy kit was used to extract genomic DNA both from unsorted PBMCs and from the negatively selected CD4+ and CD8+ fractions. TCR beta CDR3 regions were subjected to amplification by immunoSEQ multiplex PCR with primers that anneal to V and J segments. A synthetic immune receptor repertoire was used to minimize amplification bias, and any remaining bias was removed computationally after sequencing. As for the original processing: Repertoire diversity was quantified as the Shannon entropy index using custom Python scripts. Unsorted, CD4+ and CD8+ repertoires were analyzed separately, except in combined analyses where CD4+ and CD8+ sequences were merged in silico. Clonal expansion was defined as a frequency increase of at least 2-fold after treatment compared with C1D1, and clones undetected at baseline were assigned a pseudocount of 0.5. Singleton clones were defined as clones with 0 or 1 copy at C1D1, and non-singleton clones were defined as clones with 2 or more copies. Clones expanded in unsorted samples were assigned a CD4+, CD8+ or unknown annotation through matching of protein sequences in sorted samples from the same patient. Wilcoxon tests were applied to paired samples to test diversity changes from C1D1 to C4D1. In TCRdb, the immuneACCESS table is reduced to in-frame sequences with V and J assigned. These tables do not hold every clone; where another copy was compared, an unresolved V gene accounts for under half, and the others remain unexplained. V and J calls and clone size are those listed in that table; D and trimming were worked out from the DNA. A total of more than 7,500 clones appear in this sample, about 87% of them only once. The top ten clones comprise around 23% of the sample.

A note on this clone: The target of this receptor is not known. The input lacks base qualities; no much larger clone sits a single base away.

This material consisted of peripheral blood mononuclear cells (PBMCs), taken before the fourth cycle of nivolumab. The V gene is TRBV5-1 and the J gene is TRBJ2-2; the D call could be TRBD1 or TRBD2, with each sharing 7 bases. The clonotype originates from a human donor with classical Hodgkin lymphoma. The CDR3 amino acid sequence is: CASSLILQGGTGELFF. In nucleotides, the sequence is TGCGCCAGCAGCTTGATTCTCCAGGGGGGGACCGGGGAGCTGTTTTTT. Full variable domain (CDR3 extended with the reference TRBV5-1 and TRBJ2-2 proteins): KAGVTQTPRYLIKTRGQQVTLSCSPISGHRSVSWYQQTPGQGLQFLFEYFSETQRNKGNFPGRFSGRQFSNSRSEMNVSTLELGDSALYLCASSLILQGGTGELFFGEGSRLTVL.